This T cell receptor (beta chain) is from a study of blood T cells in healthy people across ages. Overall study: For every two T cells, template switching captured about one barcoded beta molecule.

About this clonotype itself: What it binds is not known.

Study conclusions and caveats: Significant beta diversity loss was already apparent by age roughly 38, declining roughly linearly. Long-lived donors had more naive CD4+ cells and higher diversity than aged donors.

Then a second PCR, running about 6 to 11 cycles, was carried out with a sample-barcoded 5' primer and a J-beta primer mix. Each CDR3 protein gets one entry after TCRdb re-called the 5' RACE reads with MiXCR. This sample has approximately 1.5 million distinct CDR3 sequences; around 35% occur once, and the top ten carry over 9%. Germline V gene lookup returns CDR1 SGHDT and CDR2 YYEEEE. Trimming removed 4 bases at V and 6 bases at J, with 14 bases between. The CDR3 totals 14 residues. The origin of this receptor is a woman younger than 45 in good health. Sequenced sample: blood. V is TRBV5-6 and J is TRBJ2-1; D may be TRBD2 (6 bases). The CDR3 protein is CASSMGTGVNEQFF. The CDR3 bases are TGTGCCAGCAGCATGGGGACGGGGGTCAATGAGCAGTTCTTC.